A single T cell receptor beta chain is shown here with its context. This specimen comes from a study of T cell changes during pregnancy in multiple sclerosis. This CDR3 spans 17 amino acids. V lost 1 base and J lost 0; bases outside the gene matches: 4. Per germline, CDR1 SGHNT and CDR2 YENEEA. This table comes from immunoSEQ multiplex PCR, and its TCRdb copy is limited to in-frame clones, with some not included. The table records tens of thousands of clones, 92% of them present only once. The chain joins TRBV11-3 to TRBJ2-2; 8 nucleotides agree with TRBD1. Sequencing was done on a sample of peripheral blood. The source of this sequence is a female donor with multiple sclerosis, enrolled in a pregnancy study. DNA for the CDR3: TGTGCCAGCAGCTTAGGGCCCAGGGGGCCGAACACCGGGGAGCTGTTTTTT. This gives the protein CASSLGPRGPNTGELFF.